The clone carrying this T cell receptor beta chain was found a few times. The target antigen is unknown. With 5 bases removed from V and 5 bases from J, the gap between germline ends came to 9 bases. The CDR3 totals 12 residues. CDR1 is SGHTA and CDR2 is FQGNSA in the germline V gene. Repertoires were generated with immunoSEQ multiplex PCR, while TCRdb's copy carries only in-frame clones and drops some. The table includes roughly 130,000 clones, approximately 84% detected once. The time point denotes: pretreatment peripheral blood. This sample is drawn from a study of PD-L1 blockade in urothelial cancer. At the level of the study: It was at 3 weeks (second dose) and 6 weeks after treatment start that blood was analyzed.

Points from the study as a whole: It was durable-benefit patients whose tumor-associated blood clones expanded more at 3 weeks.

The chain recombines TRBV7-2 with TRBJ1-1; D is ambiguous. The sample in question was PBMCs, obtained around atezolizumab (anti-PD-L1) treatment. This receptor was identified in a man aged 50 to 59 with urothelial cancer. The DNA of the CDR3 is TGTGCCAGCAGCCAGATATGGACTGAAGCTTTCTTT. It specifies CASSQIWTEAFF.